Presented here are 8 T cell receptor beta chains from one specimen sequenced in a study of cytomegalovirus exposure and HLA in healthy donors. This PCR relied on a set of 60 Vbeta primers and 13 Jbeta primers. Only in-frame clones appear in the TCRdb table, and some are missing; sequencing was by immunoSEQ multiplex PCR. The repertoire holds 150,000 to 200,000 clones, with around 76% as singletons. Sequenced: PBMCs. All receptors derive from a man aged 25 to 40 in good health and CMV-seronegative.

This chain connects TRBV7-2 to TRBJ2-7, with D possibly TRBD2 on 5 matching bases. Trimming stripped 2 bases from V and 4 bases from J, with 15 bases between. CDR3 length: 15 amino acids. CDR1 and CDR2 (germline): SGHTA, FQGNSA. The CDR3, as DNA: TGTGCCAGCAGCTTAAAAGTGGGAGCTGCTTACGAGCAGTACTTC. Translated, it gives CASSLKVGAAYEQYF.

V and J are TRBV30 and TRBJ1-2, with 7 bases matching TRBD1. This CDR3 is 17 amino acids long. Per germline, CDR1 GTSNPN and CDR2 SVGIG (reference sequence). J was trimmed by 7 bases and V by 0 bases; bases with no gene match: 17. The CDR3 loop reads CAWSVIGGSVYRVGYTF. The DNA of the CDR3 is TGTGCCTGGAGTGTAATAGGGGGCTCGGTGTATCGGGTTGGCTACACCTTC.

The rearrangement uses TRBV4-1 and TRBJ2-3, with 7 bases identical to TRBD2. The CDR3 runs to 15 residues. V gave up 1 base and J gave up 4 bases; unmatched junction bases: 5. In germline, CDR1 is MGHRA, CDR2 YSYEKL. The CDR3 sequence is CASSQVFREADTQYF. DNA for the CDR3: TGCGCCAGCAGCCAAGTGTTTCGGGAGGCAGATACGCAGTATTTT.

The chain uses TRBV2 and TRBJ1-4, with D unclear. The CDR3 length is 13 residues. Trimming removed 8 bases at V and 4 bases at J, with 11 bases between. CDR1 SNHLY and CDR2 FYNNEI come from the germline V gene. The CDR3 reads CASVGRGNEKLFF. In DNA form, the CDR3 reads TGTGCCAGCGTTGGACGGGGTAATGAAAAACTGTTTTTT.

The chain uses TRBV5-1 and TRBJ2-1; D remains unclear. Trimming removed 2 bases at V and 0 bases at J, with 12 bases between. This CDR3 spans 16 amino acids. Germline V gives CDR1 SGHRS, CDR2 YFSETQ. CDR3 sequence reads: CASSFVEDFSYNEQFF. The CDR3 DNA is TGCGCCAGCAGCTTCGTGGAAGACTTCTCCTACAATGAGCAGTTCTTC.

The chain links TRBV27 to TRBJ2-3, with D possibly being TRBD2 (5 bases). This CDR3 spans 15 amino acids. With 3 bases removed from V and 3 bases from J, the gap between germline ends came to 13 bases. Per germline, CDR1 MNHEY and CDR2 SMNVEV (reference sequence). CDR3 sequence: CASSFILGRTDTQYF. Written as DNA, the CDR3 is TGTGCCAGCAGTTTCATACTAGGAAGGACAGATACGCAGTATTTT.

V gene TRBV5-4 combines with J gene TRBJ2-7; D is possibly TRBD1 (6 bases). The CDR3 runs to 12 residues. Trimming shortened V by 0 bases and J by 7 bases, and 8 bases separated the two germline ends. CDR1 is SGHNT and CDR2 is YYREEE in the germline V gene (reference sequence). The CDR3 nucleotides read TGTGCCAGCAGCTTGGGGGGGCGGGAGCAGTACTTC. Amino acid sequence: CASSLGGREQYF.

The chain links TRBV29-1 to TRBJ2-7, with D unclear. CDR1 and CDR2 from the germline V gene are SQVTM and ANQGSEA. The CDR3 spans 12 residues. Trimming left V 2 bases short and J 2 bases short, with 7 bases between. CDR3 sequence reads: CSVESAPYEQYF. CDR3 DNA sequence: TGCAGCGTTGAAAGCGCTCCCTACGAGCAGTACTTC.